This entry features one T cell receptor beta chain sequence. As yet, its antigen is unknown. The germline CDR1 and CDR2 sequences are SEHNR and FQNEAQ (reference sequence). V gave up 7 bases and J gave up 7 bases, with 20 bases separating them. The CDR3 has 15 residues. This entry is derived from a study of radiotherapy plus CTLA-4 blockade in lung cancer. Study outcomes and limitations: Reportedly, early blood T cell clone dynamics best predicted response, with interferon-beta.

The study treated chemo-refractory metastatic non-small-cell lung cancer patients with focal radiation plus ipilimumab CTLA-4 blockade. The assay was immunoSEQ multiplex PCR, and TCRdb's table has in-frame clones only and misses some. The repertoire includes some 100,000 clones, around 81% of them detected once, and about 15% sits in the top ten. This TCR was recovered from a human donor with non-small cell lung cancer that progressed on radiotherapy plus ipilimumab. V is TRBV7-9 and J is TRBJ2-1; D is tentatively TRBD1 or TRBD2 (5 bases each). This sample comprised peripheral blood, obtained from a patient treated with radiotherapy plus ipilimumab. The DNA of the CDR3 is TGTGCCAGCAATTTGGGGGAGACCCCCAGGAATGAGCAGTTCTTC. It translates to CASNLGETPRNEQFF.